The TCR beta chain under discussion was sequenced for a study of monozygotic twins with inflammatory bowel disease. The CDR3 is 15 residues long. The germline V gene has CDR1 MNHNS and CDR2 SASEGT. Whole blood that had not undergone T cell sorting provided the isolated total RNA. Making each TCR library took around 3,600 ng of total RNA. Per-sample cDNA came from eight separate reactions. Reprocessing the 5' RACE reads, TCRdb reports a single entry for every CDR3 protein and omits DNA. Reported are 400,000 or so distinct CDR3 sequences; the ten largest clones contain 2% to 3%. The rearrangement uses TRBV6-1 and TRBJ2-7; TCRdb reports TRBD2, a call that lacks DNA to check it against. Sequenced input: blood. This receptor was taken from a human donor with ulcerative colitis or Crohn's disease, or a healthy co-twin of an affected twin (not recorded which). The CDR3: CASRQRTTETYEQYF.